The clone carrying this TCR beta chain was counted a single time. Its matching antigen is unknown. Assay used: immunoSEQ multiplex PCR; TCRdb lists only in-frame clones, some missing. The sample lists approximately 150,000 clones; 90% were seen once. These data originate in a study of T cell responses to AZD1222 COVID-19 vaccine. Findings and limits, study-wide: No day 14 peak samples; only post-peak repertoires were characterized.

Germline loops: CDR1 MNHNS, CDR2 SASEGT. V was clipped by 3 bases and J by 5 bases, with 13 bases between them. The CDR3 has 14 residues. The sequence came from an adult in good health. This sequence joins TRBV6-1 and TRBJ2-5, with a weak D call TRBD1 (5 bases). The starting material was peripheral blood, obtained on day 0 of AZD1222 vaccination. CDR3 coding DNA: TGTGCCAGCAGTGATTTGGTAGGGGTGGAGACCCAGTACTTC. Encoded protein: CASSDLVGVETQYF.